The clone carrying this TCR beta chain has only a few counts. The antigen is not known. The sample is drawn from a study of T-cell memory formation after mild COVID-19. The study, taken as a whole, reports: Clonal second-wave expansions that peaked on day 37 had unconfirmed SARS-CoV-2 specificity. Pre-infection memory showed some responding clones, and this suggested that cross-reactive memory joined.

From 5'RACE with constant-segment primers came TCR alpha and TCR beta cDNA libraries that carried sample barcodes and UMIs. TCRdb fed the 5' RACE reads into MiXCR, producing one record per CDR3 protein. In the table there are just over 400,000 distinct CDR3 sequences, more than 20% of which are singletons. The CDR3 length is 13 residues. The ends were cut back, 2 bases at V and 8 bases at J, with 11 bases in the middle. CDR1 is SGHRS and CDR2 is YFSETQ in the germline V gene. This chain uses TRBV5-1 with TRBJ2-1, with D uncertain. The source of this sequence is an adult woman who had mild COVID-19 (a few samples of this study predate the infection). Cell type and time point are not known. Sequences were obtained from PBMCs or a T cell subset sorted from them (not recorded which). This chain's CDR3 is CASSLVLADEQFF. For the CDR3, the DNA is TGCGCCAGCAGCTTAGTTTTAGCCGATGAGCAGTTCTTC.